One and the same sample provided the 24 T cell receptor beta chains below, sequenced in a study of shared clonotypes between healthy human individuals (dated by TCRdb to 2020 to 2021). CD8 naive samples were CD45RO-negative cells positively selected for CCR7, giving a CD45RA+CCR7+ population that excluded TemRA cells. Preparation of the library involved the immunoSEQ multiplex PCR assay. Held by TCRdb, this immuneACCESS table contains in-frame sequences only and omits some clones. Under half of the omission traces to an unresolved V gene where checked; the cause of the rest is unknown. Within this sample are about 700,000 clones, with 92% of them counted one time only. The ten largest clones add up to 24% of the sample. The sample taken for sequencing was naive CD8+ T cells sorted from blood. The meaning of the sample's cell subset or site label: CD45RA+CCR7+. Receptor source: a young man in good health.

This clone was picked up one time. The chain couples TRBV13 to TRBJ1-5; D not resolved. CDR1 is PRHDT and CDR2 is FYEKMQ in the germline V gene (reference sequence). This CDR3 is built from 13 residues. The ends were cut back, 5 bases at V and 3 bases at J, with 8 bases in the middle. CDR3 sequence reads: CASSRGPNQPQHF. The DNA of the CDR3 is TGTGCCAGCAGCCGAGGACCCAATCAGCCCCAGCATTTT.

This sequence joins TRBV7-9 and TRBJ2-7; D gene ambiguous. Per the germline V gene, CDR1 is SEHNR and CDR2 is FQNEAQ (reference sequence). CDR3 size: 16 residues. The V gene lost 5 bases and the J gene lost 5 bases, with 22 bases spanning the gap. The CDR3, as DNA: TGTGCCAGCAGCCCGAGACGGGCTGCACTTGGGGACGAGCAGTACTTC. As protein: CASSPRRAALGDEQYF. The full variable domain, its missing parts supplied by reference TRBV7-9 and TRBJ2-7, is DTGVSQNPRHKITKRGQNVTFRCDPISEHNRLYWYRQTLGQGPEFLTYFQNEAQLEKSRLLSDRFSAERPKGSFSTLEIQRTEQGDSAMYLCASSPRRAALGDEQYFGPGTRLTVT.

V gene TRBV9 combines with J gene TRBJ2-1; 11 bases are a match to TRBD2. CDR1 is SGDLS and CDR2 is YYNGEE in the germline V gene. V trimming: 6 bases; J trimming: 8 bases; junction bases outside the gene matches: 7. CDR3 length equals 14 residues. CDR3 residues: CASTTSGRVDEQFF. Written as DNA, the CDR3 is TGTGCCAGCACAACTAGCGGGAGAGTCGATGAGCAGTTCTTC.

The V call is TRBV7-9, the J call TRBJ2-5; no clear D gene. Per germline, CDR1 SEHNR and CDR2 FQNEAQ (reference sequence). V was cut by 5 bases and J by 7 bases, with 17 bases left in between. There are 14 residues in the CDR3. Written as DNA, the CDR3 is TGTGCCAGCAGCCCGTTGTGGGATTCGGTGACCCAGTACTTC. Encoded protein: CASSPLWDSVTQYF.

The V call is TRBV27, the J call TRBJ2-2, with D maybe TRBD2 (7 bases). Trimming took off 3 bases at V and 4 bases at J, with 24 bases between the two ends. Germline loops: CDR1 MNHEY, CDR2 SMNVEV (reference sequence). The CDR3 has 19 residues. The CDR3 loop is CASSLEGGDPGRGTGELFF. The CDR3 bases are TGTGCCAGCAGTTTGGAGGGGGGGGACCCGGGGCGCGGCACCGGGGAGCTGTTTTTT.

The rearrangement links TRBV29-1 to TRBJ2-7, with TRBD2 as a possible D gene (6 bases). The ends were cut back, 6 bases at V and 3 bases at J, with 9 bases in the middle. Germline loops: CDR1 SQVTM, CDR2 ANQGSEA. The CDR3 sequence is 11 residues long. DNA for the CDR3: TGCAGCGTAGGGGACTTCTACGAGCAGTACTTC. It is translated as CSVGDFYEQYF.

Notes on this clone: The sample holds other DNA sequences that translate to the same CDR3. The chain carries TRBV29-1 and TRBJ2-7, with 7 bases that match TRBD2. Trimming took 3 bases from V and 1 from J; bases not matched to a gene: 6. This CDR3 contains 14 residues. CDR1 is SQVTM, CDR2 ANQGSEA, per germline. The CDR3 DNA sequence: TGCAGCGTTGAGGCTAGCGGTGAATCCTACGAGCAGTACTTC. Translating gives CSVEASGESYEQYF.

The chain uses TRBV7-9 and TRBJ1-1; a weak D match, TRBD1 (5 bases). This CDR3 is 15 amino acids long. Germline V lookup: CDR1 SEHNR, CDR2 FQNEAQ (reference sequence). V was clipped by 5 bases and J by 8 bases, with 21 bases between them. CDR3 bases: TGTGCCAGCAGCCCCCCCGAAGTGGCGGGACGGGAAGCTTTCTTT. This gives the protein CASSPPEVAGREAFF.

V usage is TRBV4-1 and J usage is TRBJ2-7; the D is unclear. This CDR3 has 15 residues. V shed 0 bases and J shed 0 bases, with 9 bases lying between them. CDR1 MGHRA and CDR2 YSYEKL come from the germline V gene. CDR3 region: CASSQDPKSSYEQYF. The CDR3 bases are TGCGCCAGCAGCCAAGACCCTAAGAGCTCCTACGAGCAGTACTTC.

The V call is TRBV10-3, the J call TRBJ1-3; no clear D gene. Deletions cut 7 bases from V and 3 bases from J, with 10 bases between. The CDR3 extends over 13 amino acids. Germline CDR1 reads ENHRY; CDR2 reads SYGVKD. CDR3 sequence (DNA): TGTGCCATCACCGAGGATATTGGAAACACCATATATTTT. This translates into CAITEDIGNTIYF.

The chain is built from TRBV4-1 and TRBJ1-2; 10 positions agree with TRBD1. The CDR3 totals 15 residues. J gave up 4 bases and V 1 base, and 3 bases lay outside the gene matches. CDR1 is MGHRA, CDR2 YSYEKL, per germline. The CDR3 coding sequence is TGCGCCAGCAGCCAAGGGACAGGGGGAACCTATGGCTACACCTTC. As protein: CASSQGTGGTYGYTF.

This clone was found once. The chain links TRBV7-6 to TRBJ2-1; 12 nucleotides line up with TRBD2. CDR1 and CDR2 (germline): SGHVS, FNYEAQ. V shed 4 bases, J shed 5 bases, and the junction held 6 bases outside the gene matches. This CDR3 spans 16 amino acids. In nucleotides, the CDR3 is TGTGCCAGCAGCTCCCCCGGACTAGCGGGGCACAATGAGCAGTTCTTC. Translation: CASSSPGLAGHNEQFF.

The chain links TRBV11-2 to TRBJ2-5, with 10 positions matching TRBD1. Germline values: CDR1 SGHAT, CDR2 FQNNGV. After removal of 0 bases from V and 2 bases from J, the junction contained 0 bases not matched to a gene. The CDR3 runs 15 residues. This CDR3 is CASSLEDRGQETQYF. The CDR3 coding sequence is TGTGCCAGCAGCTTAGAGGACAGGGGGCAAGAGACCCAGTACTTC.

This chain connects TRBV6-1 to TRBJ1-5; tentative D call: TRBD1 (5 bases). Germline values: CDR1 MNHNS, CDR2 SASEGT. This CDR3 has 15 residues. The V end was cut by 6 bases, the J end by 1 base, with 13 bases between. In nucleotides, the CDR3 is TGTGCCAGCAGGTTCGTGGGACGAAGCAATCAGCCCCAGCATTTT. Translation: CASRFVGRSNQPQHF.

To note about this clone: The junction does not match germline at one end; this may be a read error. The chain combines TRBV4-1 with TRBJ2-2; no clear D. This CDR3 contains 13 residues. Germline V gene sequence: CDR1 MGHRA, CDR2 YSYEKL. The DNA of the CDR3 is TGCGCCAGCGGCCAGACTCGCACCGGGGAGCTGTTTTTT. It translates to CASGQTRTGELFF.

This rearrangement joins TRBV28 to TRBJ1-5; D gene ambiguous. Trimming cost V 7 bases and J 6 bases, with 4 bases left between them. The CDR3 runs 10 residues. CDR1 and CDR2 (germline): MDHEN, SYDVKM. The CDR3 DNA sequence: TGTGCCAGCACGCTTCAGCCCCAGCATTTT. Amino acids: CASTLQPQHF.

V and J are TRBV7-6 and TRBJ2-1; the D gene is possibly TRBD1 (6 bases). The CDR3 consists of 16 residues. V lost 1 base to trimming and J lost 4 bases, with 14 bases between them. Germline CDR1 reads SGHVS; CDR2 reads FNYEAQ. CDR3 sequence: CASSLVRDTLYNEQFF. The CDR3 coding sequence is TGTGCCAGCAGCTTAGTACGGGACACCCTATACAATGAGCAGTTCTTC.

This chain connects TRBV7-6 to TRBJ2-2, with D hard to call. This CDR3 comprises 13 residues. Germline V gives CDR1 SGHVS, CDR2 FNYEAQ. V was cut by 1 base and J by 3 bases, with 3 bases left in between. CDR3 sequence: CASSLDYTGELFF. DNA of the CDR3: TGTGCCAGCAGCTTAGACTACACCGGGGAGCTGTTTTTT.

This clone is categorized as medium-sized. CDR3 DNA sequence: TGTGCCAGCAGTGACGGGACAAAATCCTACAATGAGCAGTTCTTC. Protein sequence: CASSDGTKSYNEQFF. The chain carries TRBV6-4 and TRBJ2-1, with a possible D match to TRBD1 (6 bases). The germline V gene has CDR1 MRHNA and CDR2 SNTAGT. Trimming cost V 2 bases and J 1 base, with 9 bases left between them. The CDR3 is 15 residues long.

The V call is TRBV21-1, the J call TRBJ2-2. TRBV21-1 is deemed a pseudogene. The CDR3 sequence is 13 residues long. The CDR3 sequence: CASSPPDDGELFF. Here the CDR3 DNA reads TGTGCCAGCAGCCCCCCCGATGACGGGGAGCTGTTTTTT.

The rearrangement joins TRBV4-3 to TRBJ2-7; tentative D call: TRBD2 (5 bases). The CDR3 covers 19 residues. The germline CDR1 and CDR2 sequences are LGHNA and YSLEER. Trimming pared 5 bases from V and 0 bases from J, leaving 26 bases between. CDR3 loop: CASSYNLMGSTKISYEQYF. CDR3 nucleotide sequence: TGCGCCAGCAGCTACAATTTAATGGGGTCGACTAAAATCTCCTACGAGCAGTACTTC.

This sequence joins TRBV2 and TRBJ2-2; D assignment may be TRBD1 or TRBD2 (5 bases each). Germline CDR1 SNHLY, CDR2 FYNNEI. V was trimmed by 8 bases and J by 3 bases, leaving 7 bases between them. The CDR3 runs 12 residues. The CDR3 loop is CASWGYTGELFF. CDR3 DNA: TGTGCCAGCTGGGGGTACACCGGGGAGCTGTTTTTT.

This chain links TRBV11-3 with TRBJ2-3; D may match TRBD1 or TRBD2 (5 bases each). With 5 bases removed from V and 3 bases from J, the gap between germline ends came to 15 bases. This CDR3 contains 15 residues. From germline, CDR1 is SGHNT and CDR2 YENEEA. CDR3 residues: CASSHPGTSTDTQYF. The CDR3 nucleotides read TGTGCCAGCAGCCATCCCGGGACCTCTACAGATACGCAGTATTTT.

This clone showed up just once. The chain couples TRBV28 to TRBJ2-2; D not certain. Germline CDR1 is MDHEN and CDR2 is SYDVKM. The CDR3 covers 14 residues. V lost 3 bases and J 2 bases, leaving 7 bases between the germline ends. CDR3 bases: TGTGCCAGCAGTTTCGTCCTTAACACCGGGGAGCTGTTTTTT. Translating gives CASSFVLNTGELFF.